This entry describes one T cell receptor beta chain. Its cognate antigen is unknown. This record belongs to a study of T cell repertoires in cytomegalovirus infection. On the study more broadly: TCR beta signatures that were public indicated CMV infection and matching HLA type.

TCRdb ran MiXCR on the reads and lists one entry per CDR3 protein. The sample contains approximately 290,000 distinct CDR3 sequences, more than 20% of which appear only once. The V end was cut by 2 bases, the J end by 6 bases, with 13 bases between. CDR3 length equals 14 residues. Germline CDR1 and CDR2: MDHEN and SYDVKM. Study-wide results and caveats: CMV-specific TCR beta clonotypes restricted by HLA-C dominated the ex vivo response. Using cumulative public TCR beta family frequency, the authors identified those who carried CMV together with the relevant HLA.

V usage is TRBV28 and J usage is TRBJ1-1, with D perhaps TRBD1 (6 bases). This sequence was found in a human donor in good health (CMV status not recorded). Some clones in this sample may be carry-over from other donors' samples. Sequencing was performed on PBMCs. CDR3 nucleotide sequence: TGTGCCAGCAGTTTACCGGGGGCAGGGGCTGAAGCTTTCTTT. It translates to CASSLPGAGAEAFF. Filled out from reference TRBV28 and TRBJ1-1, the complete variable domain reads DVKVTQSSRYLVKRTGEKVFLECVQDMDHENMFWYRQDPGLGLRLIYFSYDVKMKEKGDIPEGYSVSREKKERFSLILESASTNQTSMYLCASSLPGAGAEAFFGQGTRLTVV.